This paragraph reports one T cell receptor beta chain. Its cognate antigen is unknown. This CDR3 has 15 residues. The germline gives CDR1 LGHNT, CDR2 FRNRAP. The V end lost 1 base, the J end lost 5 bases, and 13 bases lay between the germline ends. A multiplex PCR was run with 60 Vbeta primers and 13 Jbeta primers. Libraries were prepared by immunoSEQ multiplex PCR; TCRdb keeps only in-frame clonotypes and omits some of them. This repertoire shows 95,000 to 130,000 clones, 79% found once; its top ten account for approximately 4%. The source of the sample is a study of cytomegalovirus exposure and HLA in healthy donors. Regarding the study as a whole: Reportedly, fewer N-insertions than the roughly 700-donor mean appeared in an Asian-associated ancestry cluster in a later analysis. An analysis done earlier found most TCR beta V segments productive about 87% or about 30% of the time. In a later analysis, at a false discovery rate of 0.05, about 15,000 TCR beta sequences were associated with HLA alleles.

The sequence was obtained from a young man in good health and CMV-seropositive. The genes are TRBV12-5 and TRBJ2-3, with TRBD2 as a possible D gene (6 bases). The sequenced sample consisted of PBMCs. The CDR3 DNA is TGTGCTAGTGGTTTGGACTCCGGGGGTGTAGATACGCAGTATTTT. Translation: CASGLDSGGVDTQYF. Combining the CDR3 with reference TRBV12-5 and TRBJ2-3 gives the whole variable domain DARVTQTPRHKVTEMGQEVTMRCQPILGHNTVFWYRQTMMQGLELLAYFRNRAPLDDSGMPKDRFSAEMPDATLATLKIQPSEPRDSAVYFCASGLDSGGVDTQYFGPGTRLTVL.